The clone carrying this TCR beta chain came up many times. The record originates from a study of Graves' ophthalmopathy and Graves' hyperthyroidism. The authors amplified TCR beta CDR3 regions from RNA transcripts. The first-round RT-PCR employed HTBI primers together with the Qiagen OneStep RT-PCR kit. A multiplex PCR was then performed as the second round. TCRdb ran MiXCR on the multiplex PCR reads and lists one entry per CDR3 protein. Among hundreds of thousands of distinct CDR3 sequences listed, around 21% were seen once. V trimming: 5 bases; J trimming: 0 bases; junction bases outside the gene matches: 5. The CDR3 runs 17 residues. CDR1 is MNHEY and CDR2 is SMNVEV in the germline V gene (reference sequence).

The clonotype was recovered from a woman aged 18 to 35 with stable Graves' hyperthyroidism. V is TRBV27 and J is TRBJ2-2, with 11 bases fitting TRBD2. The specimen was peripheral blood. The CDR3 DNA reads TGTGCCAGCAGTCAACTAGCGGGAGTGGCGAACACCGGGGAGCTGTTTTTT. Protein product: CASSQLAGVANTGELFF.